This T cell receptor (beta chain) was sequenced during a study of blood T cell repertoires in COVID-19. With V trimmed by 0 bases and J by 1 base, 4 bases remained unmatched. Germline CDR1 and CDR2: SGHKS and YYEKEE (reference sequence). The CDR3 runs to 16 residues. As handled by the study authors: Estimation of nucleated cell counts relied on the amplification of reference gene primers. Clones were read by immunoSEQ multiplex PCR, and TCRdb kept only the in-frame ones, dropping some. That table is the source of V, J and clone size, and D and trimming were worked out from the DNA. This table holds over 4,000 clones, roughly 80% found once.

This rearrangement joins TRBV5-5 to TRBJ2-7, with 10 bases lining up with TRBD2. Specimen: peripheral blood. The receptor was derived from a human donor with active or convalescent COVID-19. The donor label of this sample is uncertain. As DNA, the CDR3 is TGTGCCAGCAGCTTGGGGGGTAGCGGGAGGTCCTACGAGCAGTACTTC. Its translation is CASSLGGSGRSYEQYF.